This TCR beta chain was documented in a study of T cell repertoires in cytomegalovirus infection. About the research overall: Shared public TCR beta signatures pointed to both CMV infection and a matching HLA type. The study's findings and limits: CMV-specific TCR beta clonotypes restricted by HLA-C dominated the ex vivo response.

This clonotype was counted only a few times. Its target is not known. TCRdb passed the reads through MiXCR, listing each CDR3 protein once. This sample has approximately 990,000 distinct CDR3 sequences; less than 40% occur once, and the top ten carry about an eighth. Germline V CDR1 and CDR2: MGHRA, YSYEKL. Trimming shortened V by 0 bases and J by 1 base, and 12 bases separated the two germline ends. CDR3 length equals 16 residues. V is TRBV4-1 and J is TRBJ2-5; TRBD2 is a possible D gene (6 bases). Sequencing was performed on cultured CD8+ T cells from PBMCs, taken from culture after CMV antigen stimulation. The TCR comes from a human donor in good health (CMV status not recorded). Some clones in this sample may be carry-over from other donors' samples. The CDR3 DNA reads as TGCGCCAGCAGCCAAGATCTCGGGGGAGCCCAAGAGACCCAGTACTTC. It is translated as CASSQDLGGAQETQYF.